These 4 T cell receptor beta chains came from one sample sequenced in a study of blood T cell repertoires in COVID-19. Using immunoSEQ multiplex PCR, the repertoire was profiled, and TCRdb retains in-frame clones only, with some absent. The profile shows 200,000 to 250,000 clones, 88% of them singletons. The sequenced material came from PBMCs or T cells enriched from blood (not recorded which). The receptor source for this set is a woman aged 30 to 39 who had recovered from COVID-19.

The rearrangement uses TRBV7-8 and TRBJ1-2, with D possibly being TRBD1 (6 bases). Deletions cut 1 base from V and 8 bases from J, with 8 bases between. CDR3 length: 12 residues. Per the germline V gene, CDR1 is SGHVS and CDR2 is FQNEAQ. The CDR3: CASSLGDIGYTF. The CDR3 bases are TGTGCCAGCAGCTTAGGGGACATCGGCTACACCTTC.

The V call is TRBV20-1, the J call TRBJ1-1, with D possibly matching TRBD1 (6 bases). The ends were cut back, 3 bases at V and 5 bases at J, with 16 bases in the middle. Germline CDR1 and CDR2: DFQATT and SNEGSKA (reference sequence). The CDR3 contains 14 residues. The CDR3 region has the DNA TGCAGTGCTAGTAGGGGCTTCACAGGGACTGAAGCTTTCTTT. Its translation is CSASRGFTGTEAFF.

The CDR3 nucleotides read TGTGCCAGCAGCCAAGATTACATAGCGATGAATGAGCAGTTCTTC. This translates into CASSQDYIAMNEQFF. The chain employs TRBV3-1 (or the pseudogene TRBV3-2) and TRBJ2-1; perhaps TRBD2 as D (5 bases). The CDR3 contains 15 residues. V was pared by 0 bases and J by 7 bases, with 13 bases between. Germline values: CDR1 LGHDT, CDR2 YNNKEL (reference sequence).

This clone came up once. The chain uses TRBV4-3 and TRBJ2-7; 7 bases fit TRBD2. Germline CDR1 LGHNA, CDR2 YSLEER. The CDR3 runs to 14 residues. J gave up 3 bases and V 0 bases, and 2 bases lay outside the gene matches. CDR3 nucleotide sequence: TGCGCCAGCAGCCAAGAAGCGGGGATCTACGAGCAGTACTTC. It translates to CASSQEAGIYEQYF.